This T cell receptor beta chain stems from a study of blood T cell repertoires in COVID-19. Here immunoSEQ multiplex PCR was the method, and the copy in TCRdb shows in-frame clones only, minus some. The sample lists approximately 210,000 clones, about nine tenths occurring once. The germline CDR1 and CDR2 sequences are SGHAT and FQNNGV. The CDR3 is made up of 13 amino acids. V was shortened by 2 bases and J by 4 bases, with 8 bases between the two germline ends. This chain joins TRBV11-2 and TRBJ1-1; D is undetermined. This receptor was obtained from a woman in her 30s who had recovered from COVID-19. The material sequenced was PBMCs or T cells enriched from blood (not recorded which). The DNA of the CDR3 is TGTGCCAGCAGCTTACGAGTCATCACTGAAGCTTTCTTT. Translated, it gives CASSLRVITEAFF.